This T cell receptor (beta chain) was profiled in a study of blood T cell repertoires in COVID-19. The wider study: COVID-19 samples, acute and convalescent, were from the United States, Italy and Spain. PBMCs, B-cell-depleted T cells, or T cells were the source of the cDNA or gDNA that made up the material.

As processed by the authors: Nucleated cell counts were estimated from reference gene primer amplification. Using immunoSEQ multiplex PCR, the repertoire was profiled, and TCRdb retains in-frame clones only, with some absent. V and J calls and clone size are those listed in that table; D and trimming were worked out from the DNA. The table lists about 220,000 clones, 75% to 90% of them singletons. Germline V gene lookup returns CDR1 GTSNPN and CDR2 SVGIG (reference sequence). The length of the CDR3 is 13 residues. V lost 4 bases and J 1 base, leaving 7 bases between the germline ends. Sample: peripheral blood. This chain connects TRBV30 to TRBJ1-4; D is unclear. This TCR was recovered from a human donor in a cohort sampled during active COVID-19. The CDR3 DNA follows: TGTGCCTGGACAGATAAAACTAATGAAAAACTGTTTTTT. Translated: CAWTDKTNEKLFF.